The clone carrying this T cell receptor (beta chain) was counted only a few times. The antigen remains unidentified. The read terminates 3 residues ahead of where the CDR3 ends, so the germline J gene completes it. Patients and controls were mostly of Caucasian heritage. CDR1 and CDR2 from the germline V gene are SGHTA and FQGNSA. This CDR3 is built from 13 residues. J lost 3 bases, V lost 5 bases, and 4 bases had no gene match. The assay was immunoSEQ multiplex PCR, and TCRdb's table has in-frame clones only and misses some. Recorded here are 15,000 to 20,000 clones, none singletons. This specimen belongs to a study of T cell clonality in common variable immunodeficiency. Regarding the study as a whole: CVID subjects had higher TCRbeta clonality than healthy controls, most marked in about a third. Fewer deletions and N-nucleotide insertions were reportedly seen in common variable immunodeficiency TCR beta sequences.

The receptor comes from a human donor with common variable immunodeficiency. Specimen: peripheral blood mononuclear cells. The rearrangement joins TRBV7-2 to TRBJ2-7; 7 bases are a match to TRBD1. CDR3 DNA, as far as it was read: TGTGCCAGCAGCCCGGACAGGTTCTACGAG. This codes for CASSPDRFYE. The CDR3, in full, reads CASSPDRFYEQYF.